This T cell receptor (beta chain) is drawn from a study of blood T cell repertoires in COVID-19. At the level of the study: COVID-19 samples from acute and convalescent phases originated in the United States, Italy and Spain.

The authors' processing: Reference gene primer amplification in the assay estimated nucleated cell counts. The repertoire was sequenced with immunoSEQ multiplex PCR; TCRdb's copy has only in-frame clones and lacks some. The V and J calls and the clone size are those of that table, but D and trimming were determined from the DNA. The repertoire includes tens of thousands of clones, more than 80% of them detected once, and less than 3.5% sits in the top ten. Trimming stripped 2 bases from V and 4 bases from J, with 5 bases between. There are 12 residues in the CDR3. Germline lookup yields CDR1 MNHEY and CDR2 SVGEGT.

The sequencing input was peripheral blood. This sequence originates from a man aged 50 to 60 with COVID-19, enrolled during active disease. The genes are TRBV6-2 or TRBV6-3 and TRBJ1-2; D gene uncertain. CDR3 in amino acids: CASSYAAYGYTF. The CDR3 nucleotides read TGTGCCAGCAGTTACGCGGCCTATGGCTACACCTTC.